This paragraph reports one T cell receptor beta chain. As yet, its antigen is unknown. Other DNA sequences in the sample encode the same CDR3. PCR used 60 Vbeta primers and 13 Jbeta primers. How the authors handled the data: Later, tens of millions of unique TCR beta chains were counted in an analysis, and roughly 11 million of them were shared. The data were produced by immunoSEQ multiplex PCR, yet TCRdb's version contains in-frame clones alone and is incomplete. The D gene and trimming were derived from the DNA, and the V and J assignments and clone size from that table. The sample contains about 160,000 clones, approximately 77% of which appear only once. This record belongs to a study of cytomegalovirus exposure and HLA in healthy donors. The wider study: From HLA-typed donors, an early data release held roughly 80 million unique TCRs. Study observations and caveats: Immune exposure was documented only through CMV serostatus. The study recorded 150 to 200 TCR beta chains that were cytomegalovirus-associated.

Germline V CDR1 and CDR2: GTSNPN, SVGIG (reference sequence). This CDR3 spans 13 amino acids. The V and J ends lost 2 bases and 0 bases respectively, with 5 bases between them. J is TRBJ1-5 and V is TRBV30; the D is unclear. The TCR was taken from a man aged 25 to 40 in good health and CMV-seropositive. Sequenced sample: PBMCs. CDR3 sequence (DNA): TGTGCCTGGAGTCGGGGTAGCAATCAGCCCCAGCATTTT. It specifies CAWSRGSNQPQHF.